The present entry profiles one T cell receptor beta chain with its context. Its cognate antigen is unknown. CDR1 SGDLS and CDR2 YYNGEE come from the germline V gene. The ends were cut back, 4 bases at V and 1 base at J, with 8 bases in the middle. This CDR3 region has 13 residues. This sample is part of a study of a mutant IDH1 vaccine in newly diagnosed glioma. Study as a whole: Before enrollment, patients got radiotherapy alone, temozolomide alone, or mostly the combination.

The data were produced by immunoSEQ multiplex PCR, yet TCRdb's version contains in-frame clones alone and is incomplete. This repertoire shows 50,000 to 70,000 clones, under 85% found once; its top ten account for approximately 4.8%. Time point in this sample: week 35, safety follow-up. Doses consisted of 300 ug of mutant IDH1 20-mer peptide each, paired with topical imiquimod. Patients underwent eight vaccinations, which took place in weeks 1, 3, 5, 7, 11, 15, 19 and 23. Tumors from donors were new WHO grade 3 or 4 IDH1-mutant astrocytomas with ATRX loss. The clonotype comes from a man aged 50-59 years with glioma. The source material was PBMCs, sampled from a glioma patient whose treatment included an IDH1 peptide vaccine. The genes are TRBV9 and TRBJ2-5; D is unresolved. The CDR3 DNA reads as TGTGCCAGCAGCCCCAATCCCCAAGAGACCCAGTACTTC. It encodes CASSPNPQETQYF.